This T cell receptor beta chain was identified in a study of blood T cell repertoires in COVID-19. Method: immunoSEQ multiplex PCR; TCRdb's copy keeps in-frame clones and lacks some. The table shows 110,000 to 150,000 clones, with around 89% occurring only once. V shed 1 base and J shed 0 bases, with 13 bases lying between them. The CDR3 is 16 residues long. The germline CDR1 and CDR2 sequences are LGHNT and FRNRAP. The clonotype comes from a woman older than 75 with acute or convalescent COVID-19. The rearrangement joins TRBV12-5 to TRBJ2-7; D perhaps matches TRBD2 (5 bases). The sequencing input was peripheral blood. The CDR3 loop is CASGLATPGSSYEQYF. The CDR3, as DNA: TGTGCTAGTGGTTTGGCGACGCCTGGGAGCTCCTACGAGCAGTACTTC.